This TCR beta chain was recovered during a study of blood T cells in healthy people across ages. The trim removed 2 bases at V and 11 bases at J, leaving 10 bases unmatched. The V gene's germline CDR1 is SNHLY and CDR2 FYNNEI. The CDR3 length is 14 residues. Notes on the study in general: Roughly linearly, TCR beta diversity per million T cells fell as age increased.

With a J-beta primer mix and a sample-barcoded 5' primer, a second PCR ran about 7 to 11 cycles. TCRdb used MiXCR to reprocess the 5' RACE reads, holding one entry per CDR3 protein. The sample lists about 780,000 distinct CDR3 sequences, about 47% occurring once. In regard to this clonotype: Antigen unknown.

The receptor was isolated from a man older than 75 in good health. The chain recombines TRBV2 with TRBJ2-5, with TRBD1 matching 8 bases. Sequencing used blood. This chain's CDR3 is CASSESDRGVEQYF. In nucleotides, the CDR3 is TGTGCCAGCAGTGAAAGCGACAGGGGTGTAGAGCAGTACTTC.